This TCR beta chain came from a study of cytomegalovirus exposure and HLA in healthy donors (dated by TCRdb to about 2017). Turning to the overall study: In an earlier analysis of under 600 of the donors, less than 350 Gb of sequence data and 90 million to 120 million unique TCR beta sequences from some 170 million T cells were reported. Using immunosequencing, the study profiled T cell repertoires from 666 subjects and related those repertoires to cytomegalovirus serostatus. Rather than drawing on any new phenotypic data, the later analysis identified candidate immune exposures from TCR beta sequences and the way those sequences occurred across donors. A few DR-DQ haplotypes were treated as single units for association and clustering because of strong linkage in the cohort. Donor age, sex, ethnicity and CMV serostatus were collected together with the repertoire data. To study patterns of TCR occurrence, a later analysis re-analyzed previously published TCR beta repertoires from 666 donors and added high-resolution HLA genotyping. HLA typing included class I and class II loci at four-digit resolution. A separate validation cohort of 90 to 150 different subjects was used in addition to the approximately 640-subject first cohort. In a later genetic analysis, genome-wide SNP genotypes for about three fifths of the roughly 670 donors were used, and that subset was treated as a discovery cohort. Across about 370 genotyped donors of the cohort, an average of about 240,000 unique TCR beta nucleotide sequences per donor were sequenced, and roughly 17% of those sequences were non-productive. Typing coverage varied by locus: roughly 620-630 donors for A, B, C, DRB1 and DQB1; 522 for DQA1; over 600 for DPA1; under 490 for DPB1. About 320 gigabases of sequencing data and approximately 85 million unique TCR sequences were included in an early release covering about 620 HLA-typed donors. The study was designed to test whether signatures of past pathogen exposure could be identified by cataloging public T cell receptors. Every repertoire in the discovery cohort had been generated on one and the same sequencing platform. To decide whether each TCR beta V gene segment behaved as functional or pseudogenic, an earlier analysis of nearly 600 of the donors relied on high-throughput TCR beta sequencing. To predict cytomegalovirus infection status, the study brought together high-throughput TCR immunosequencing, statistical association of individual TCRs with disease status, and machine learning. Of the roughly 430 genotyped donors, about 80% fell in the genetic ancestry cluster associated with self-reported Caucasian donors. Results and caveats for the whole study, not just this receptor: Because counts were too low, about 18 rarely observed V segments, including chromosome 9 orphons, were excluded from the earlier analysis of a few hundred of the donors. When HLA alleles, especially DR and DQ, strongly co-occurred, TCR associations were difficult to assign to individual alleles. A further reported finding was that TCR beta sequences accurately predicted the HLA-A and HLA-B alleles for most subjects in the first cohort. Immune exposure information for the cohort was limited to CMV serostatus. Some IMGT-functional V segments, including TRBV6-2 and TRBV6-3, could not be told apart with the 87-base-pair reads, so those segments were excluded. In vitro tests confirmed that a few of the cytomegalovirus-associated TCR beta chains recognize cytomegalovirus antigens. HLA typing was unavailable for some donors at each locus, so association tests used only the typed subset. According to a later analysis, most CMV-associated TCR beta chains appeared to be HLA-restricted, and the HLA associations seemed to be driven largely by CMV exposure. Several of the top co-occurrence clusters appeared to be linked to parvovirus B19, influenza, CMV and Epstein-Barr virus, according to a later analysis. According to a later analysis, TCR association rates differed among HLA loci, with DRB1 alleles showing the most associated TCRs and HLA-C alleles showing the fewest. In a later analysis, HLA-associated TCR beta chains were found to be more clonally expanded and to have lower generation probabilities than equally common non-associated chains. Only TCR beta chains were sequenced in this cohort, and the absence of alpha or paired-chain data limited detectable features. A cluster of highly shared sequence variants was judged likely to be a technical artifact of the sequencing pipeline. Compared with the 666-donor mean, donors in an Asian-associated ancestry cluster had fewer N-insertions in productive TCRs, according to a later genetic analysis. In the study, 150 to 200 TCR beta chains were listed as associated with cytomegalovirus. It was suggested by the authors that the approach could potentially be generalized to other disease states and immunological phenotypes. The classifier was reported to diagnose cytomegalovirus status with high specificity and sensitivity in both the original cohort and the validation cohort. An association between a missense DCLRE1C variant and V-gene and J-gene trimming of TCR beta chains was found in a later genetic analysis and replicated in an independent cohort. In an earlier analysis of under 600 of the donors, most TCR beta V segments were observed in productive rearrangements about 90% or about 30% of the time, broadly matching IMGT annotations. Linkage disequilibrium might explain the correlated functional status among segregating V segments, but an unknown experimental factor could not be ruled out. At a false discovery rate of 0.05, a later analysis linked under 20,000 TCR beta sequences to specific HLA alleles. Presence/absence analyses assumed roughly uniform sequencing depth across donors, an assumption that may not hold. Most TCR sequences were observed very rarely across donors, whereas some public TCRs were present in many individuals.

The cohort was made up of 500 to 800 healthy bone marrow donors. Cohort members were all nominally healthy when sampled, although unrecorded immune exposures were likely present. The donor tested CMV seropositive and was one of the 289 seropositive cohort members. Each donor provided a peripheral blood sample, and peripheral blood mononuclear cells were used for TCR beta sequencing. Genomic DNA was extracted from the blood cell samples with the Qiagen DNeasy Blood Extraction Kit. Library preparation used the immunoSEQ multiplex PCR assay. The multiplex PCR relied on a mix of 60 forward primers for TCR Vbeta segments and 13 reverse primers for TCR Jbeta segments. Amplification of the CDR3 region of rearranged TCR beta genes was performed with a multiplex PCR assay on genomic DNA. Amplified TCR beta libraries were sequenced as 87-base-pair reads on the Illumina HiSeq System. Per the original workflow: A later analysis tallied around 80 million unique TCR beta chains across the 666 repertoires, and about 10 million of those chains were shared by two or more donors. Raw reads were error-corrected and collapsed into unique sequences with a nearest-neighbor algorithm that merged closely related sequences to remove PCR and sequencing errors. To assign V, D and J gene segments, CDR3 sequences were aligned to IMGT reference sequences. For a sequence to be retained, at least a six-nucleotide match to both a V gene segment and a J gene segment was required. Rearrangements were called productive when the CDR3 lacked stop codons and stayed in frame with V and J; all others were non-productive. CDR3 was defined by IMGT convention, running from the second conserved V-encoded cysteine to the conserved J-encoded phenylalanine. Sequences without an unambiguous match to a single V gene segment were excluded from the earlier analysis of a few hundred of the donors. In an earlier analysis of around 590 of the donors, a V segment was called functional when productive rearrangements were above 56.7%, and segregating when the standard deviation between donors exceeded 5%. To diagnose cytomegalovirus status from the catalog of TCR beta chain sequences, a statistical classification framework was built. A later analysis assigned V and J genes by comparing TCR nucleotide sequences with IMGT/GENE-DB human TR gene sequences. Using the TCRdist pipeline, a later analysis assigned CDR3 sequences along with most-parsimonious VDJ recombination scenarios. In a later analysis, each TCR beta chain was defined by its CDR3 amino acid sequence together with its V-gene family, and reads without a unique V-gene family were excluded. In a later analysis, several hundred highly shared, low-generation-probability nucleotide sequences were removed to address suspected cross-contamination and a sequencing artifact. In a later analysis, a clonal expansion index for each public chain was calculated from normalized within-repertoire ranks of inferred template counts. In a later analysis, generation probabilities were computed using a VDJ recombination model fitted to out-of-frame rearrangements, and the results were checked against IGoR. Hypergeometric tests were used in a later analysis to score TCR-TCR, TCR-HLA and TCR-CMV co-occurrence, with a repertoire-size bias correction applied to the TCR pairs. To estimate false discovery rates, a later analysis permuted the HLA or CMV assignments 20 times. In a later analysis, co-occurring TCRs were grouped with DBSCAN, and TCRdist sequence similarity was added when clustering was performed within HLA-allele-positive subsets. Repertoires with fewer than 30,000 or more than 120,000 public chains, plus five repertoires with anomalous nucleotide sharing, were excluded from co-occurrence clustering. Drawn from immuneACCESS, this table holds only the in-frame rearrangements with V and J called that TCRdb kept. Clones are partly lost; checked studies trace under half to an unresolved V gene and leave the rest unexplained. D and trimming come from the DNA, and the V and J calls and clone size come from that table. This sample lists around 80,000 clones; 10% were detected once. Roughly a quarter of the sample is taken by the ten largest.

Turning to this clone: Its antigen has not been determined. There are no base qualities to consult, and no much larger clone falls within one base. Additional DNA sequences in this sample encode the identical CDR3.

Between the V and J ends, shortened by 4 bases and 3 bases respectively, the junction contains 16 bases. Via the germline V gene, CDR1 is SGHRS and CDR2 YFSETQ. Measured from the cysteine to the phenylalanine, the CDR3 is 15 residues long. The only DNA kept is the CDR3, 45 bases in frame from the first base. This receptor was identified in a man aged 60-69 years in good health and CMV-seropositive. Here the chain combines TRBV5-1 and TRBJ1-2; the D gene is not confidently resolved. The sample taken for sequencing was PBMCs. CDR3 protein: CASSQPIGQDYGYTF. The nucleotide sequence reads TGCGCCAGCAGCCAACCCATAGGCCAGGACTATGGCTACACCTTC. The CDR3 plus the reference TRBV5-1 and TRBJ1-2 genes for the other parts give the full variable domain: KAGVTQTPRYLIKTRGQQVTLSCSPISGHRSVSWYQQTPGQGLQFLFEYFSETQRNKGNFPGRFSGRQFSNSRSEMNVSTLELGDSALYLCASSQPIGQDYGYTFGSGTRLTVV.